Listed below are T cell receptor beta chains from one sample, sequenced in a study of blood T cell repertoires in COVID-19. The assay was immunoSEQ multiplex PCR, and TCRdb's table has in-frame clones only and misses some. The sample lists tens of thousands of clones; over 80% were seen once. The sequenced sample was peripheral blood. These receptors were collected from a man at least 80 years old with active COVID-19. Both conserved end residues are part of each CDR3.

v_call	j_call	cdr3_aa
TRBV2	TRBJ2-5	CASSELGRAGGTQYF
TRBV29-1	TRBJ2-2	CSVGGSRVGELFF
TRBV5-4	TRBJ2-6	CASSFMTGGNGANVLTF
TRBV6-5	TRBJ2-3	CASSYSSTDTQYF
TRBV7-9	TRBJ2-7	CASSQGQISYEQYF
TRBV5-1	TRBJ1-6	CASSPDMVTHNSPLHF
TRBV6-5	TRBJ2-7	CASSYQYEQYF
TRBV18	TRBJ2-4	CASSSAFPNIQYF
TRBV19	TRBJ2-3	CASSIEGWTSVSPDTQYF
TRBV19	TRBJ2-5	CASSSSGGRETQYF
TRBV6-5	TRBJ2-3	CASSLTGDTDTQYF
TRBV9	TRBJ2-1	CASSDPGLAGFREQFF
TRBV2	TRBJ2-3	CASIRTGSDTQYF
TRBV3-1/TRBV3-2	TRBJ2-2	CASSHLGPGELFF
TRBV25-1	TRBJ2-7	CASRQGSYEQYF
TRBV28	TRBJ2-7	CASSSGSSYEQYF
TRBV7-9	TRBJ2-7	CASSLGGGPYEQYF
TRBV27	TRBJ2-1	CASRQGGAYNEQFF
TRBV9	TRBJ1-4	CASSVGGTGSEKLFF
TRBV7-2	TRBJ2-7	CASSLSLAGGYEQYF
TRBV3-1/TRBV3-2	TRBJ2-1	CASSQTKDEQFF
TRBV7-8	TRBJ1-1	CASSLERLSSTEAFF
TRBV30	TRBJ2-2	CAWSRGWAGGASGELFF
TRBV28	TRBJ1-1	CASSRQSNTEAFF
TRBV27	TRBJ1-1	CASSSRGRKGVEAFF
TRBV28	TRBJ1-1	CASSVLRDTEAFF
TRBV19	TRBJ2-7	CASSVGQGSYEQYF
TRBV7-2	TRBJ2-5	CASSLGGRAPFETQYF
TRBV2	TRBJ2-3	CASSGTSSTDTQYF
TRBV7-2	TRBJ1-5	CASSLGGGGTQPQHF
TRBV7-9	TRBJ2-5	CASSRLGGAFQETQYF
TRBV28	TRBJ2-3	CASSFTSGTGTQYF
TRBV7-9	TRBJ2-1	CASSSLWAGSSYNEQFF
TRBV2	TRBJ1-6	CASTYRDTRNSPLHF
TRBV6-5	TRBJ2-7	CASGREGHKQYF
TRBV7-2	TRBJ1-4	CASSFDGEKLFF
TRBV11-2	TRBJ1-5	CASSLSRYQPQHF
TRBV28	TRBJ1-4	CASSLLQGDRELFF
TRBV2	TRBJ1-3	CASTRRGNSGNTIYF
TRBV11-2	TRBJ2-7	CASSSRQGFNEQYF
TRBV5-4	TRBJ2-1	CASSSGGFRNEQFF